This passage covers 14 T cell receptor beta chains from one sample sequenced in a study of response to subunit inactivated influenza vaccine. Using its own MiXCR run on the RT-PCR reads, TCRdb lists one record per CDR3 protein. The sample carries a few hundred thousand distinct CDR3 sequences, roughly 9.7% recorded once. The material sequenced was PBMCs from blood, taken more than 35 days after vaccination. The origin of the receptors is a man between 45 and 60 years old who received an inactivated influenza vaccine.

The chain uses TRBV29-1 and TRBJ2-3; D remains ambiguous. The CDR3 covers 13 residues. The ends were cut back, 2 bases at V and 4 bases at J, with 10 bases in the middle. The germline gives CDR1 SQVTM, CDR2 ANQGSEA. CDR3 nucleotide sequence: TGCAGCGTTGAACTGGGGAAGCCAGATACGCAGTATTTT. Amino acids: CSVELGKPDTQYF.

This clonotype was observed a handful of times. The rearrangement uses TRBV12-3 or TRBV12-4 and TRBJ2-3, with 9 nucleotides matching TRBD2. This CDR3 spans 14 amino acids. V lost 6 bases, J lost 15 bases, and 16 bases stayed unmatched. The CDR3, as DNA: TGTGCCAGCAGGGCTACAGAATCCGGGACTAGCCCCTATTTT. It encodes CASRATESGTSPYF.

This clonotype was observed a few times. The chain couples TRBV10-3 to TRBJ2-7; 11 bases match TRBD2. CDR1 ENHRY and CDR2 SYGVKD come from the germline V gene. The CDR3 covers 17 residues. The V segment lost 2 bases and the J segment 0 bases; nucleotides outside the gene matches: 6. CDR3 residues: CAISEELAGDGSYEQYF. CDR3 bases: TGTGCCATCAGTGAGGAACTAGCGGGAGATGGCTCCTACGAGCAGTACTTC.

Of note for this clonotype: A single base separates this from a much larger clone, so it may be a read error. The V gene is TRBV4-3, the J gene TRBJ1-1, with D unclear. Trimming removed 3 bases from V and 0 bases from J, with 14 bases in between. This CDR3 is built from 16 residues. The germline CDR1 and CDR2 sequences are LGHNA and YSLEER. CDR3 DNA: TGCGCCAGCAGCCACAAGCCGCGACAAATGAACACTGAAGCTTTCTTT. Its translation is CASSHKPRQMNTEAFF.

The chain combines TRBV7-9 with TRBJ1-2; D is ambiguous. V lost 7 bases, J lost 2 bases, and 11 bases lay in between. Germline V gene lookup returns CDR1 SEHNR and CDR2 FQNEAQ (reference sequence). CDR3 length: 13 amino acids. The CDR3 loop reads CASTPDPNYGYTF. CDR3 sequence (DNA): TGTGCCAGCACCCCCGATCCAAACTATGGCTACACCTTC.

The chain couples TRBV20-1 to TRBJ2-7, with D possibly being TRBD2 (7 bases). CDR1 is DFQATT and CDR2 is SNEGSKA in the germline V gene (reference sequence). This CDR3 spans 12 amino acids. This chain's CDR3 is CRGGGYGHEQYF. CDR3 sequence (DNA): TGCCGAGGGGGAGGGTACGGTCACGAGCAGTACTTC.

This clonotype was seen only a few times. The chain links TRBV6-5 to TRBJ1-4, with D tentatively TRBD1 (5 bases). CDR1 and CDR2 from the germline V gene are MNHEY and SVGAGI. CDR3 length: 15 residues. V lost 4 bases to trimming and J lost 8 bases, with 17 bases between them. The CDR3 coding sequence is TGTGCCAGCAGTTTAGCGTCGGGACTGACGGAAAAACTGTTTTTT. Translating gives CASSLASGLTEKLFF.

There are a few counts of this clonotype. The CDR3: CASSSTPGLAGGGDTQYF. CDR3 DNA sequence: TGTGCCAGCAGCTCCACTCCGGGACTAGCGGGTGGTGGAGATACGCAGTATTTT. The V and J genes are TRBV11-1 and TRBJ2-3, with 12 bases that match TRBD2. CDR3 length: 18 amino acids. The V gene's germline CDR1 is SGHAT and CDR2 FQDESV (reference sequence). Trimming took 4 bases from V and 5 from J; bases not matched to a gene: 13.

This clonotype has at least ten counts. The V gene is TRBV5-1, the J gene TRBJ2-1; no clear D. Trimming took 0 bases from V and 7 from J, leaving 14 bases between them. This CDR3 comprises 15 residues. Germline V gene lookup returns CDR1 SGHRS and CDR2 YFSETQ. This chain's CDR3 is CASSLAVIRTNEQFF. Here the CDR3 DNA reads TGCGCCAGCAGCTTGGCCGTAATACGTACAAATGAGCAGTTCTTC.

This clonotype was recorded a few times. This sequence joins TRBV7-9 and TRBJ2-7; 8 nucleotides match TRBD1. The trim removed 6 bases at V and 5 bases at J, leaving 12 bases unmatched. This CDR3 is built from 15 residues. Germline V gene lookup returns CDR1 SEHNR and CDR2 FQNEAQ (reference sequence). As DNA, the CDR3 is TGTGCCAGCAGTCCTGGGGGGACAGGTCGGCACGAGCAGTACTTC. Protein sequence: CASSPGGTGRHEQYF.

V gene TRBV5-1 combines with J gene TRBJ2-5; D not resolved. Germline V gene data show CDR1 as SGHRS and CDR2 as YFSETQ. The V and J ends lost 9 bases and 0 bases respectively, with 15 bases between them. The CDR3 spans 14 residues. For the CDR3, the DNA is TGCGCCACCGCCGAACGGAGTTACCAAGAGACCCAGTACTTC. The encoded protein is CATAERSYQETQYF.

The table lists this clonotype with a few counts. The chain recombines TRBV29-1 with TRBJ2-1, with a weak D call TRBD2 (6 bases). The V and J ends lost 7 bases and 4 bases respectively, with 20 bases between them. Germline V lookup: CDR1 SQVTM, CDR2 ANQGSEA. The CDR3 spans 15 residues. The CDR3 region has the DNA TGCAGCGCCCGAGAGTCCGGGAGTGGGTACAATGAGCAGTTCTTC. Amino acids: CSARESGSGYNEQFF.

The chain is built from TRBV11-2 and TRBJ2-1; weak D call: TRBD2 (7 bases). The CDR3 contains 16 residues. With 2 bases removed from V and 8 bases from J, the gap between germline ends came to 19 bases. Germline V gene sequence: CDR1 SGHAT, CDR2 FQNNGV. The CDR3 sequence: CASSLHRGAPGDEQFF. The CDR3 DNA reads as TGTGCCAGCAGCTTACATCGGGGGGCCCCCGGCGATGAGCAGTTCTTC. Using reference TRBV11-2 and TRBJ2-1 for the parts outside the CDR3, the full variable domain is EAGVAQSPRYKIIEKRQSVAFWCNPISGHATLYWYQQILGQGPKLLIQFQNNGVVDDSQLPKDRFSAERLKGVDSTLKIQPAKLEDSAVYLCASSLHRGAPGDEQFFGPGTRLTVL.

The CDR3: CASSLLQGGFQYF. Written as DNA, the CDR3 is TGCGCCAGCAGCTTGCTACAGGGGGGATTTCAGTACTTC. The J gene is TRBJ2-7, the V gene TRBV5-1; 8 bases map to TRBD1. V trimming: 1 base; J trimming: 10 bases; junction bases outside the gene matches: 7. Germline-derived CDR1 and CDR2 are SGHRS and YFSETQ. This CDR3 has 13 residues.